The next 27 T cell receptor beta chains were all read from a single sample in a study of blood T cell repertoires in COVID-19. The table came from immunoSEQ multiplex PCR; TCRdb's copy has only in-frame clones and leaves some out. The sample shows approximately 670,000 clones, more than 80% of them seen only once. Sequenced: peripheral blood. These receptor sequences come from a woman aged 18 to 35 with acute or convalescent COVID-19.

This chain links TRBV12-5 with TRBJ1-5; D call uncertain. This CDR3 spans 14 amino acids. CDR1 LGHNT and CDR2 FRNRAP come from the germline V gene. The germline V and J ends were trimmed by 4 bases and 4 bases, with 11 bases remaining between them. The DNA of the CDR3 is TGTGCTAGTGGTTACTATATTTTGAATCAGCCCCAGCATTTT. Its translation: CASGYYILNQPQHF. Full variable domain (missing parts from reference TRBV12-5 and TRBJ1-5): DARVTQTPRHKVTEMGQEVTMRCQPILGHNTVFWYRQTMMQGLELLAYFRNRAPLDDSGMPKDRFSAEMPDATLATLKIQPSEPRDSAVYFCASGYYILNQPQHFGDGTRLSIL.

This chain joins TRBV27 and TRBJ1-2, with 7 bases aligning to TRBD1. V lost 4 bases and J lost 0; bases outside the gene matches: 2. CDR3 length equals 14 residues. Germline V gives CDR1 MNHEY, CDR2 SMNVEV (reference sequence). CDR3 nucleotide sequence: TGTGCCAGCAGTTGGGGACAGTCTAACTATGGCTACACCTTC. It encodes CASSWGQSNYGYTF.

The chain combines TRBV4-1 with TRBJ1-1, with D possibly being TRBD1 (5 bases). The germline V gene has CDR1 MGHRA and CDR2 YSYEKL. V shed 4 bases and J shed 2 bases, with 11 bases lying between them. CDR3 size: 14 residues. The CDR3 nucleotides read TGCGCCAGCAGCCCTATGACAGTTAACACTGAAGCTTTCTTT. This encodes CASSPMTVNTEAFF.

The genes are TRBV19 and TRBJ2-6, with 8 bases lining up with TRBD1. With V trimmed by 4 bases and J by 2 bases, 7 bases remained unmatched. Germline V gene data show CDR1 as LNHDA and CDR2 as SQIVND (reference sequence). The CDR3 covers 17 residues. The CDR3 sequence is CASSTDREVAGANVLTF. As DNA, the CDR3 is TGTGCCAGTAGTACGGACAGGGAGGTGGCTGGGGCCAACGTCCTGACTTTC.

This clone was counted once. The V call is TRBV24-1, the J call TRBJ1-1; D gene ambiguous. Trimming stripped 5 bases from V and 7 bases from J, with 13 bases between. There are 13 residues in the CDR3. The germline V gene has CDR1 KGHDR and CDR2 SFDVKD. CDR3: CATSGSSTREAFF. The CDR3 DNA sequence: TGTGCCACCAGTGGTTCCTCCACACGTGAAGCTTTCTTT.

The chain employs TRBV4-3 and TRBJ2-7; 8 bases are a match to TRBD1. J gave up 2 bases and V 0 bases, and 6 bases lay outside the gene matches. Germline V lookup: CDR1 LGHNA, CDR2 YSLEER. The CDR3 covers 16 residues. CDR3 amino acids: CASSQDAGQVTYEQYF. In DNA form, the CDR3 reads TGCGCCAGCAGCCAAGATGCGGGACAGGTAACCTACGAGCAGTACTTC.

This clone occurred once. The chain carries TRBV5-1 and TRBJ2-7; TRBD1 aligns across 7 bases. CDR1 and CDR2 from the germline V gene are SGHRS and YFSETQ. Trimming cost V 0 bases and J 2 bases; bases outside gene matches: 2. The CDR3 is 14 amino acids. DNA of the CDR3: TGCGCCAGCAGCTTGGATCAGGGGGCCTACGAGCAGTACTTC. Its translation is CASSLDQGAYEQYF.

This chain uses TRBV5-1 with TRBJ2-5; TRBD1 matches 11 bases. Trimming took 4 bases from V and 4 from J; bases not matched to a gene: 9. Germline V gives CDR1 SGHRS, CDR2 YFSETQ. This CDR3 region has 16 residues. Here the CDR3 reads CASSVQGQGAGETQYF. The CDR3 DNA follows: TGCGCCAGCAGCGTACAAGGACAGGGGGCGGGAGAGACCCAGTACTTC.

The chain links TRBV6-5 to TRBJ2-4, with TRBD1 matching over 9 bases. The trim removed 9 bases at V and 3 bases at J, leaving 6 bases unmatched. This CDR3 is built from 14 residues. The germline V gene encodes CDR1 MNHEY and CDR2 SVGAGI. The DNA for the CDR3 is TGTGCCAGTACAGGGGGCAAGGGCAAAAACATTCAGTACTTC. This translates into CASTGGKGKNIQYF.

The chain is built from TRBV19 and TRBJ1-6; no firm D call. V lost 3 bases to trimming and J lost 11 bases, with 17 bases between them. Germline lookup yields CDR1 LNHDA and CDR2 SQIVND (reference sequence). The CDR3 covers 15 residues. The CDR3 DNA sequence: TGTGCCAGTAGTATCGGCCACCCCCGCGGGCCACCCCTCCACTTT. This translates into CASSIGHPRGPPLHF.

The genes are TRBV30 and TRBJ1-5; D is unresolved. The CDR3 totals 13 residues. V lost 0 bases and J 6 bases, leaving 9 bases between the germline ends. Germline-derived CDR1 and CDR2 are GTSNPN and SVGIG (reference sequence). CDR3 in DNA: TGTGCCTGGAGTGTCGAGAGGAGTCAGCCCCAGCATTTT. As protein: CAWSVERSQPQHF.

The sample holds one count of this clone. The V gene is TRBV3-1 (or the pseudogene TRBV3-2), the J gene TRBJ2-7; the match to TRBD2 covers 9 bases. From germline, CDR1 is LGHDT and CDR2 YNNKEL (reference sequence). V trimming: 4 bases; J trimming: 3 bases; junction bases outside the gene matches: 7. The CDR3 spans 15 residues. The chain's CDR3 is CASSLAGVLIYEQYF. DNA of the CDR3: TGTGCCAGCAGCCTAGCGGGGGTCTTGATCTACGAGCAGTACTTC.

CDR3 region: CASSLGGSIYGYTF. Written as DNA, the CDR3 is TGTGCCAGCAGCTTAGGTGGGAGTATCTATGGCTACACCTTC. The chain recombines TRBV13 with TRBJ1-2; D is unclear. Trimming removed 0 bases at V and 4 bases at J, with 9 bases between. The germline V gene encodes CDR1 PRHDT and CDR2 FYEKMQ (reference sequence). This CDR3 has 14 residues.

The chain combines TRBV7-9 with TRBJ1-3, with D hard to call. Germline CDR1 is SEHNR and CDR2 is FQNEAQ (reference sequence). CDR3 size: 13 residues. The germline V and J ends were trimmed by 2 bases and 8 bases, with 10 bases remaining between them. The CDR3 DNA reads TGTGCCAGCAGCTTACGGGGTGAGGACACCATATATTTT. Its protein product is CASSLRGEDTIYF.

V usage is TRBV29-1 and J usage is TRBJ2-2; D uncertain. The CDR3 consists of 13 residues. Germline V gene lookup returns CDR1 SQVTM and CDR2 ANQGSEA. V shed 1 base and J shed 4 bases, with 7 bases lying between them. This CDR3 reads CSVEGASTGELFF. The CDR3 DNA sequence: TGCAGCGTTGAAGGGGCAAGCACCGGGGAGCTGTTTTTT.

The CDR3 loop is CASHRFRIAVSYEQYF. Here the CDR3 DNA reads TGTGCCAGCCACCGGTTCCGGATTGCGGTCTCCTACGAGCAGTACTTC. The genes are TRBV14 and TRBJ2-7; D remains unclear. The CDR3 has 16 residues. V shed 8 bases and J shed 0 bases, with 20 bases lying between them. CDR1 is SGHDN and CDR2 is FVKESK in the germline V gene.

This chain joins TRBV20-1 and TRBJ2-2; TRBD2 aligns across 11 bases. This CDR3 has 16 residues. The V segment lost 3 bases and the J segment 5 bases; nucleotides outside the gene matches: 8. Germline CDR1 reads DFQATT; CDR2 reads SNEGSKA (reference sequence). CDR3 sequence (DNA): TGCAGTGCTAGTGACGGGACTAGCGGAGAAACCGGGGAGCTGTTTTTT. It codes for CSASDGTSGETGELFF.

The CDR3 protein is CASSRVAGSTEAFF. The CDR3 nucleotides are TGTGCCAGCAGCCGAGTGGCTGGGAGCACTGAAGCTTTCTTT. This chain links TRBV11-2 with TRBJ1-1, with D uncertain. CDR1 and CDR2 (germline): SGHAT, FQNNGV. Between the trimmed V and J ends, which lost 5 bases and 4 bases, there was a span of 14 bases. CDR3 size: 14 residues.

This clone is a singleton in its sample. The genes are TRBV18 and TRBJ1-1; no reliable D call. Trimming removed 4 bases from V and 1 base from J, with 10 bases in between. Germline V gene sequence: CDR1 KGHSH, CDR2 LQKENI. This CDR3 is built from 14 residues. CDR3 in DNA: TGTGCCAGCTCACTTTCTACAGAGAACACTGAAGCTTTCTTT. The encoded protein is CASSLSTENTEAFF.

This chain links TRBV27 with TRBJ1-1; 8 positions match TRBD1. With V trimmed by 6 bases and J by 6 bases, 9 bases remained unmatched. Germline V gives CDR1 MNHEY, CDR2 SMNVEV (reference sequence). CDR3 length equals 14 residues. CDR3 protein: CASRPAGGWAEAFF. CDR3 bases: TGTGCCAGCAGACCTGCAGGGGGCTGGGCTGAAGCTTTCTTT.

This rearrangement joins TRBV12-3 or TRBV12-4 to TRBJ2-1; 9 bases fit TRBD1. V shed 4 bases, J shed 9 bases, and the junction held 1 base outside the gene matches. This CDR3 contains 12 residues. The chain's CDR3 is CASSWGQGEQFF. CDR3 DNA: TGTGCCAGCAGTTGGGGACAGGGTGAGCAGTTCTTC.

For the CDR3, the DNA is TGCAGCGCGTTACAGGGGGGGGTCACCTACGAGCAGTACTTC. This codes for CSALQGGVTYEQYF. This chain links TRBV29-1 with TRBJ2-7; tentatively, D is TRBD1 (8 bases). This CDR3 has 14 amino acids. Germline assignment: CDR1 SQVTM and CDR2 ANQGSEA. Trimming pared 7 bases from V and 2 bases from J, leaving 18 bases between.

J is TRBJ2-5 and V is TRBV5-1, with 11 bases aligning to TRBD2. This CDR3 is 17 amino acids long. CDR1 is SGHRS and CDR2 is YFSETQ in the germline V gene. V lost 1 base and J lost 4; bases outside the gene matches: 9. CDR3 loop: CASSLYATSGVGETQYF. CDR3 nucleotide sequence: TGCGCCAGCAGCTTGTATGCGACTAGCGGGGTAGGAGAGACCCAGTACTTC. Looking up the rest from reference TRBV5-1 and TRBJ2-5 gives the full variable domain: KAGVTQTPRYLIKTRGQQVTLSCSPISGHRSVSWYQQTPGQGLQFLFEYFSETQRNKGNFPGRFSGRQFSNSRSEMNVSTLELGDSALYLCASSLYATSGVGETQYFGPGTRLLVL.

V gene TRBV9 combines with J gene TRBJ1-1, with 9 bases that match TRBD1. V was pared by 0 bases and J by 5 bases, with 8 bases of the junction left unmatched. The CDR3 runs to 16 residues. CDR1 SGDLS and CDR2 YYNGEE come from the germline V gene. The CDR3: CASSVATGGVRTEAFF. The DNA for the CDR3 is TGTGCCAGCAGCGTAGCTACAGGGGGCGTGAGGACTGAAGCTTTCTTT. The variable domain in full, with the rest retrieved from reference TRBV9 and TRBJ1-1, is DSGVTQTPKHLITATGQRVTLRCSPRSGDLSVYWYQQSLDQGLQFLIQYYNGEERAKGNILERFSAQQFPDLHSELNLSSLELGDSALYFCASSVATGGVRTEAFFGQGTRLTVV.

The chain combines TRBV10-3 with TRBJ2-1; 12 bases are a match to TRBD1. The CDR3 consists of 16 residues. With V trimmed by 6 bases and J by 8 bases, 11 bases remained unmatched. CDR1 and CDR2 (germline): ENHRY, SYGVKD. Here the CDR3 reads CAISPTSGTGGDEQFF. The CDR3 nucleotides read TGTGCCATCAGCCCAACATCCGGGACAGGGGGCGATGAGCAGTTCTTC.

This sequence joins TRBV5-1 and TRBJ1-1; the D gene is possibly TRBD1 (6 bases). The ends were cut back, 0 bases at V and 4 bases at J, with 19 bases in the middle. The germline V gene encodes CDR1 SGHRS and CDR2 YFSETQ. The CDR3 consists of 17 residues. The CDR3 DNA reads as TGCGCCAGCAGCTTGGCCGGGGATTTACAGGGCCCCACTGAAGCTTTCTTT. Amino acids: CASSLAGDLQGPTEAFF.

This rearrangement joins TRBV6-2 or TRBV6-3 to TRBJ2-7; weak D call: TRBD2 (6 bases). The CDR3 runs to 11 residues. Trimming left V 6 bases short and J 10 bases short, with 13 bases between. Germline V gives CDR1 MNHEY, CDR2 SVGEGT. The CDR3, as DNA: TGTGCCAGCAGCCTGGGGGGTTTACAGTACTTC. This sequence encodes CASSLGGLQYF.